The TCR beta chain described here comes from a study of tumor-infiltrating lymphocytes in localized non-small cell lung cancer. The CDR3 totals 15 residues. Between the trimmed V and J ends, which lost 5 bases and 2 bases, there was a span of 13 bases. From germline, CDR1 is SGHAT and CDR2 FQDESV (reference sequence). Assay used: immunoSEQ multiplex PCR; TCRdb lists only in-frame clones, some missing. The table lists about 15,000 clones, approximately 71% of them singletons. The TCR comes from a human donor with non-small cell lung cancer. The J gene is TRBJ2-1, the V gene TRBV11-1; tentative D call: TRBD1 (6 bases). Sequencing was done on a sample of lung tumor tissue. The CDR3 DNA reads TGTGCCAGCAGCACCCCAGGGGCGCCCTACAATGAGCAGTTCTTC. Its protein is CASSTPGAPYNEQFF.